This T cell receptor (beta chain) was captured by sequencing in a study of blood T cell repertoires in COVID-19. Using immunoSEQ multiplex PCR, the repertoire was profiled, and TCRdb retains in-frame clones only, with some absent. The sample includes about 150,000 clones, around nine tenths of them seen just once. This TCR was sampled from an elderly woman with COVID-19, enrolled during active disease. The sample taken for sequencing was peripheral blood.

CDR3 loop: CASSVGSGGAGTEAFF. The CDR3 DNA reads TGTGCCAGCAGCGTTGGATCAGGGGGCGCGGGCACTGAAGCTTTCTTT. The chain employs TRBV9 and TRBJ1-1; TRBD1 matches 8 bases. Germline lookup yields CDR1 SGDLS and CDR2 YYNGEE. This CDR3 has 16 residues. V dropped 2 bases and J dropped 4; count of bases not matched to a gene: 10.